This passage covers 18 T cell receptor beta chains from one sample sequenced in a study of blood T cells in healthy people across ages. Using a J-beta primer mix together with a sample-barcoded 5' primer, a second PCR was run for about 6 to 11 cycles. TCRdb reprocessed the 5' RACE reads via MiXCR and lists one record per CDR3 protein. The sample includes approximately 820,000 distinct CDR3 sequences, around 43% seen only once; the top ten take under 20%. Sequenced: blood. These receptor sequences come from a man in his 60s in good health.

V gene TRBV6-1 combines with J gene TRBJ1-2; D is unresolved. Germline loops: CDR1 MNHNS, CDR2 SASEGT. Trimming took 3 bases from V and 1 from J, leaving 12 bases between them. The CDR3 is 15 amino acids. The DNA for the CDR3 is TGTGCCAGCAGTGACCCCGGTACAGTTAACTATGGCTACACCTTC. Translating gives CASSDPGTVNYGYTF.

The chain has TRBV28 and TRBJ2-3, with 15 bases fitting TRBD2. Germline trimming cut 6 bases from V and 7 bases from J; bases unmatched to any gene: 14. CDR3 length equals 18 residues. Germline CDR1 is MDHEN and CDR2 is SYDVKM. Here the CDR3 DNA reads TGTGCCAGCAGCCAGGCCCCCTCGGGACTAGCGGGGGGATATACGCAGTATTTT. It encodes CASSQAPSGLAGGYTQYF.

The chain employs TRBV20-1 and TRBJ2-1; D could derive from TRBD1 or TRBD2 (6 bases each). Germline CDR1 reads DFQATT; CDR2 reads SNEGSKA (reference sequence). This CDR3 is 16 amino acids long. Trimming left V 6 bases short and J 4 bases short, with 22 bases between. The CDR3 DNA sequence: TGCAGTGCCGCTCCCCAGGGGCGGGGAACATACAATGAGCAGTTCTTC. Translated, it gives CSAAPQGRGTYNEQFF.

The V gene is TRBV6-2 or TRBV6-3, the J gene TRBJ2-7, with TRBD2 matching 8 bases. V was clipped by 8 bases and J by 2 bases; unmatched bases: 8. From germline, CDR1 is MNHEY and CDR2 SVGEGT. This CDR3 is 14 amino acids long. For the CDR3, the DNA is TGTGCCAGCGAGTCGGGGGGGTCCCCCTACGAGCAGTACTTC. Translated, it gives CASESGGSPYEQYF.

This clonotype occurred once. CDR3 DNA sequence: TGCAGTGCTAGAGATCGAGGACCGAGGAACACTGAAGCTTTCTTT. Translation: CSARDRGPRNTEAFF. The chain links TRBV20-1 to TRBJ1-1; no clear D gene. V was shortened by 0 bases and J by 1 base, with 12 bases between the two germline ends. The germline gives CDR1 DFQATT, CDR2 SNEGSKA (reference sequence). The length of the CDR3 is 15 residues.

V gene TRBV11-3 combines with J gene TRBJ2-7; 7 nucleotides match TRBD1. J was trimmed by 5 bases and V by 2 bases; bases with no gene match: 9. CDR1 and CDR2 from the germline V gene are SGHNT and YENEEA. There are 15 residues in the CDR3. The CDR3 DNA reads TGTGCCAGCAGCTTACCCGGGACAGCGTTGGACGAGCAGTACTTC. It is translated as CASSLPGTALDEQYF.

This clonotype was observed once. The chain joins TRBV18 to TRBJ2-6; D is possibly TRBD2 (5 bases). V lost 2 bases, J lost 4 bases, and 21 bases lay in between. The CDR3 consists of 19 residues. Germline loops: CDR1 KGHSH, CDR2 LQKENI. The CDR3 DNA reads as TGTGCCAGCTCACCAAGAAGCGGTTCCCCAGCGAGGGGGGCCAACGTCCTGACTTTC. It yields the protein CASSPRSGSPARGANVLTF.

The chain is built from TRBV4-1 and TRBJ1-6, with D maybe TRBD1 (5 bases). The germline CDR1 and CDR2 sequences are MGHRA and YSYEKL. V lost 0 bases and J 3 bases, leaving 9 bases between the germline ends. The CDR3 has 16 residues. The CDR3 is CASSQEETVYNSPLHF. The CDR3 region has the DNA TGCGCCAGCAGCCAAGAGGAGACAGTCTATAATTCACCCCTCCACTTT.

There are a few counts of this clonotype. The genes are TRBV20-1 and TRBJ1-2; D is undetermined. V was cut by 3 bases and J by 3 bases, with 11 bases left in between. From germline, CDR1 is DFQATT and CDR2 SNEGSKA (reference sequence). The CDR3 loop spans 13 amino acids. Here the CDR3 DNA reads TGCAGTGCTAGGAGTCGTTGGCACTATGGCTACACCTTC. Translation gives CSARSRWHYGYTF.

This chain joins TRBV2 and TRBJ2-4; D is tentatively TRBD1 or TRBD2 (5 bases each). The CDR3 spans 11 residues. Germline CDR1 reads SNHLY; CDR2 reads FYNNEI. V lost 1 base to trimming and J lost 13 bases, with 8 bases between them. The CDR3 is CASSEEGTQYF. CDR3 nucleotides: TGTGCCAGCAGTGAAGAAGGGACGCAGTACTTC.

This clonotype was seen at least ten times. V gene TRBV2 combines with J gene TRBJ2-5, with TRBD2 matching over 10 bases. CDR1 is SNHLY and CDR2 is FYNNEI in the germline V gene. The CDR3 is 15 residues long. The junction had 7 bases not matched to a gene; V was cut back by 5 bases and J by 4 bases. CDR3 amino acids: CASSLVGTSAETQYF. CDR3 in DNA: TGTGCCAGCAGTCTGGTTGGGACTAGCGCAGAGACCCAGTACTTC.

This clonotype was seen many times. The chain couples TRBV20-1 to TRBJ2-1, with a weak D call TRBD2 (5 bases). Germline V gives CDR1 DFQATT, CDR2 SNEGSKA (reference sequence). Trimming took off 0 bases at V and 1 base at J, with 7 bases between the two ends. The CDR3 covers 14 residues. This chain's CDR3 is CSARDPGSYNEQFF. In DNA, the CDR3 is TGCAGTGCTAGAGACCCGGGGTCCTACAATGAGCAGTTCTTC.

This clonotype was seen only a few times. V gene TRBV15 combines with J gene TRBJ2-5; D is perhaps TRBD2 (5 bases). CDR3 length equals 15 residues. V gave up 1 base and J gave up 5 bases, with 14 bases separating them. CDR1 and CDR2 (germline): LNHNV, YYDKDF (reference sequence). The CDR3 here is CATSRAIVPGETQYF. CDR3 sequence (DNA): TGTGCCACCAGCAGAGCGATTGTCCCGGGGGAGACCCAGTACTTC.

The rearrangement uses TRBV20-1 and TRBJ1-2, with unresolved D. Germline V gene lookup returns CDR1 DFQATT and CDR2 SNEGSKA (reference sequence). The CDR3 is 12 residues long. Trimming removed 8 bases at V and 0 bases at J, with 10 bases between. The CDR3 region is CSPIGANYGYTF. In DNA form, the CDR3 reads TGCAGTCCCATCGGAGCTAACTATGGCTACACCTTC.

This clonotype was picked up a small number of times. The CDR3 sequence is CASSLVLAGGVGYTQYF. Written as DNA, the CDR3 is TGTGCCAGCAGCTTAGTCCTAGCGGGGGGAGTCGGCTATACGCAGTATTTT. V is TRBV11-2 and J is TRBJ2-3; 11 bases align to TRBD2. V was clipped by 1 base and J by 7 bases; unmatched bases: 10. CDR1 and CDR2 (germline): SGHAT, FQNNGV. This CDR3 has 17 amino acids.

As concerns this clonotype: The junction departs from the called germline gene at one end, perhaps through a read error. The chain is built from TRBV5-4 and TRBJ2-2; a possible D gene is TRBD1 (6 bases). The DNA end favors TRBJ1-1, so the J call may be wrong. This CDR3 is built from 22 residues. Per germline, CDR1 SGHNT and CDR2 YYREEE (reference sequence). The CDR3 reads CASSLGPEGQSRGVSPNTGAFF. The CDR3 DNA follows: TGTGCCAGCAGCTTGGGCCCAGAGGGGCAGTCGAGGGGGGTCTCCCCGAACACTGGAGCTTTCTTT.

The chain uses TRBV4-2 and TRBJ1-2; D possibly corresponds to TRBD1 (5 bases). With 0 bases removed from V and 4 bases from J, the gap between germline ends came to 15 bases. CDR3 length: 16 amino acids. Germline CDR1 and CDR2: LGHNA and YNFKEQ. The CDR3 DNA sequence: TGTGCCAGCAGCCAAGATCTGAGGCAGGGTAGCTATGGCTACACCTTC. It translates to CASSQDLRQGSYGYTF.

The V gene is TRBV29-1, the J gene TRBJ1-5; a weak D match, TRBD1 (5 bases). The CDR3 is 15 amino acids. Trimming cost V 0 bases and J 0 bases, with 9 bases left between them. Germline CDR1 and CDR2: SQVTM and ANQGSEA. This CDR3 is CSVEDDDSSNQPQHF. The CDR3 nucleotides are TGCAGCGTTGAAGATGACGACAGTAGCAATCAGCCCCAGCATTTT.